This TCR beta chain was recovered during a study of blood T cell repertoires in COVID-19. About the research overall: Acute-phase and convalescent COVID-19 samples originated in the United States, Italy and Spain. From T cells, B-cell-depleted T cells, or PBMCs came the material, which was cDNA or gDNA.

Produced via immunoSEQ multiplex PCR; TCRdb's table is partial and in-frame only. The sample includes 150,000 to 200,000 clones, 70% to 90% of them seen just once. CDR1 and CDR2 (germline): SGHAT, FQNNGV. This CDR3 has 14 residues. V was cut by 2 bases and J by 6 bases, with 13 bases left in between. Participants spanned ages roughly 18 to 90 years and resided in 24 US areas. Each participant's cohort was designated according to participant-reported clinical history. The origin of this receptor is a man aged 35-49 years who had recovered from COVID-19. The chain is built from TRBV11-2 and TRBJ1-1, with a possible D match to TRBD1 (5 bases). Sequencing was performed on PBMCs or T cells enriched from blood (not recorded which). The CDR3 protein is CASSLQIGEAEAFF. CDR3 nucleotides: TGTGCCAGCAGCTTACAGATAGGGGAGGCTGAAGCTTTCTTT.